Listed below are T cell receptor beta chains from one sample, sequenced in a study of blood T cell repertoires in COVID-19. Libraries were prepared by immunoSEQ multiplex PCR; TCRdb keeps only in-frame clonotypes and omits some of them. The sample holds about 42,000 clones, roughly three quarters seen once. Sequenced input: peripheral blood. Every receptor here comes from an older man with acute or convalescent COVID-19. The CDR3 runs from the conserved cysteine through the conserved F or W. Each record gives: V gene, D gene, J gene, clone size, CDR3 length, CDR3 DNA, CDR3 protein. The D gene is left open where the match is weak. Clone size is stated in some rows and not others, as once, few, many or a class when expanded.

V: TRBV29-1; D: TRBD1; J: TRBJ1-2; size: -; length: 13; DNA: TGCAGCGTTTCCGCCGGACAGGACTATGGCTACACCTTC; CDR3: CSVSAGQDYGYTF
V: TRBV19; D: -; J: TRBJ1-6; size: -; length: 13; DNA: TGTGCCAGTAGGGGGGGGGTTAATTCACCCCTCCACTTT; CDR3: CASRGGVNSPLHF
V: TRBV7-9; D: TRBD1; J: TRBJ2-7; size: -; length: 14; DNA: TGTGCCAGCAGCTTAGCTCGACAGGGGGACGAGCAGTACTTC; CDR3: CASSLARQGDEQYF
V: TRBV4-2; D: TRBD2; J: TRBJ2-5; size: -; length: 15; DNA: TGTGCCAGCAGCCTAACGACTAGCGGGGAAGAGACCCAGTACTTC; CDR3: CASSLTTSGEETQYF
V: TRBV7-2; D: -; J: TRBJ2-7; size: -; length: 15; DNA: TGTGCCAGCAGCTTAGGAGCAGGACTCTCCTACGAGCAGTACTTC; CDR3: CASSLGAGLSYEQYF
V: TRBV3-1/TRBV3-2; D: -; J: TRBJ1-2; size: -; length: 13; DNA: TGTGCCAGCAGCCAAACCTGGGCAGAGGGCTACACCTTC; CDR3: CASSQTWAEGYTF
V: TRBV6-5; D: -; J: TRBJ2-1; size: -; length: 15; DNA: TGTGCCAGCAGCGATGGGCCGGGGGACTACAATGAGCAGTTCTTC; CDR3: CASSDGPGDYNEQFF
V: TRBV30; D: -; J: TRBJ2-3; size: once; length: 14; DNA: TGTGCCTGGAGTGCGAGGCTAAACACAGATACGCAGTATTTT; CDR3: CAWSARLNTDTQYF
V: TRBV5-4; D: -; J: TRBJ1-2; size: -; length: 15; DNA: TGTGCCAGCAGCCCCGCGGGGGCCGCGAACTATGGCTACACCTTC; CDR3: CASSPAGAANYGYTF
V: TRBV12-3/TRBV12-4; D: TRBD1; J: TRBJ1-1; size: -; length: 12; DNA: TGTGCCAGCAGTTTTGACAGGGTCGAAGCTTGTTTT; CDR3: CASSFDRVEACF
V: TRBV19; D: TRBD2; J: TRBJ2-1; size: -; length: 18; DNA: TGTGCCAGTAGTCCCCGATCCGGACTAGCGGGGGTTCGCAATGAGCAGTTCTTC; CDR3: CASSPRSGLAGVRNEQFF
V: TRBV5-5; D: TRBD1; J: TRBJ1-2; size: once; length: 13; DNA: TGTGCCAGCAGCTCGGGACAGGGGGATGGCTACACCTTC; CDR3: CASSSGQGDGYTF
V: TRBV19; D: -; J: TRBJ2-6; size: -; length: 17; DNA: TGTGCCAGTAGTCCCAGGGGTGGGGCCTCTGGGGCCAACGTCCTGACTTTC; CDR3: CASSPRGGASGANVLTF
V: TRBV4-1; D: TRBD2; J: TRBJ2-3; size: -; length: 16; DNA: TGCGCCAGCAGCCCCGGGACTAGCGGGCGCACAGATACGCAGTATTTT; CDR3: CASSPGTSGRTDTQYF
V: TRBV14; D: -; J: TRBJ1-1; size: -; length: 15; DNA: TGTGCCAGCAGCCAAGATCACGTGGGCCTTAAGATATCTTTCTTT; CDR3: CASSQDHVGLKISFF
V: TRBV14; D: TRBD2; J: TRBJ2-1; size: few; length: 16; DNA: TGTGCCAGCAGCCAATATCTAAGCGGGGGGAGGAATGAGCAGTTCTTC; CDR3: CASSQYLSGGRNEQFF
V: TRBV28; D: TRBD1; J: TRBJ1-3; size: once; length: 15; DNA: TGTGCCAGCAGTCCACAGGGGGCGACTGGAAACACCATATATTTT; CDR3: CASSPQGATGNTIYF
V: TRBV14; D: TRBD1; J: TRBJ2-1; size: medium-sized; length: 15; DNA: TGTGCCAGCAGCCCCAAGGGGGCGTTGTACAATGAGCAGTTCTTC; CDR3: CASSPKGALYNEQFF
V: TRBV9; D: -; J: TRBJ1-2; size: -; length: 16; DNA: TGTGCCAGCAGCGTAGGTACAGCAGATCTTCATTATGGCTACACCTTC; CDR3: CASSVGTADLHYGYTF
V: TRBV7-9; D: -; J: TRBJ1-1; size: -; length: 15; DNA: TGTGCCAGCAGCTTAAGGGTTGGGGCAAACACTGAAGCTTTCTTT; CDR3: CASSLRVGANTEAFF
V: TRBV7-9; D: -; J: TRBJ2-2; size: -; length: 11; DNA: TGTGCCAGCACCCGGGACGGGGAGCTGTTTTTT; CDR3: CASTRDGELFF
V: TRBV7-3; D: -; J: TRBJ1-1; size: -; length: 16; DNA: TGTGCCAGCAGCCTAACCGACAGTCTGTTGAACACTGAAGCTTTCTTT; CDR3: CASSLTDSLLNTEAFF
V: TRBV24-1; D: -; J: TRBJ2-3; size: -; length: 16; DNA: TGTGCCACCAGTGATGCCGGGGCTAGCGGCACAGATACGCAGTATTTT; CDR3: CATSDAGASGTDTQYF
V: TRBV6-1; D: -; J: TRBJ1-1; size: -; length: 14; DNA: TGTGCCAGCAGTGAGGGGGGTTCGAACACTGAAGCTTTCTTT; CDR3: CASSEGGSNTEAFF
V: TRBV10-3; D: TRBD1; J: TRBJ1-4; size: -; length: 13; DNA: TGTGCCATCACAGACAGGGCTAATGAAAAACTGTTTTTT; CDR3: CAITDRANEKLFF